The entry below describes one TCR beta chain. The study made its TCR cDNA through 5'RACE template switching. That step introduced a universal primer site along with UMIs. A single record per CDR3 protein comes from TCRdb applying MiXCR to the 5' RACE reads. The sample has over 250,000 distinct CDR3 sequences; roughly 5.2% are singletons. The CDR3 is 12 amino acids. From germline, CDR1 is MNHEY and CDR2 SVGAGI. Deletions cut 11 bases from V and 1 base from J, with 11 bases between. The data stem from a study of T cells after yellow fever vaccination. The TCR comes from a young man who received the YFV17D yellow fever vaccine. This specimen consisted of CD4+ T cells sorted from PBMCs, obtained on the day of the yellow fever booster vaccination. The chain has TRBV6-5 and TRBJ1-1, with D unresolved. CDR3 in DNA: TGTGCCTCCGGGGAGGGGAACACTGAAGCTTTCTTT. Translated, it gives CASGEGNTEAFF.